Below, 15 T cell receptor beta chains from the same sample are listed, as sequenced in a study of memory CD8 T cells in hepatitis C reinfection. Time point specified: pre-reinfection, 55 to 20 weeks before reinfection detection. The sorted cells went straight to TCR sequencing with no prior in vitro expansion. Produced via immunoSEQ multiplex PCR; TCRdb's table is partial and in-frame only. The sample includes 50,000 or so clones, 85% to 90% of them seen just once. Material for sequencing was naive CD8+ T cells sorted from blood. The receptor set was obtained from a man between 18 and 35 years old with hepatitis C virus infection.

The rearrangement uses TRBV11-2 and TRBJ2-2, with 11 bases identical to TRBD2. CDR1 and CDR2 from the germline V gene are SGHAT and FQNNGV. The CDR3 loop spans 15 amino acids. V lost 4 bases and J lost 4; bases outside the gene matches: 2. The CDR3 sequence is CASSSTSGGTGELFF. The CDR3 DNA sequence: TGTGCCAGCAGCTCCACTAGCGGGGGCACCGGGGAGCTGTTTTTT.

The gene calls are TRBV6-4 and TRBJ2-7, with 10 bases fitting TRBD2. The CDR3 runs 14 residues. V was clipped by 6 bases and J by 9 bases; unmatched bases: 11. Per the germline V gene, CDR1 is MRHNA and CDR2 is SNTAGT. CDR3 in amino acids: CASSLTSGLGGQYV. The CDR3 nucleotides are TGTGCCAGCAGCCTGACTAGCGGGCTTGGGGGGCAGTACGTC.

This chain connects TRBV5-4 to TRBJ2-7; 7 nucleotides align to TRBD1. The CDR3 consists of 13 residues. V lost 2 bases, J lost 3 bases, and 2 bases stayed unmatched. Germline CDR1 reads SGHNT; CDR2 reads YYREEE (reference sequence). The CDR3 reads CASSFAGGYEQYF. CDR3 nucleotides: TGTGCCAGCAGCTTCGCAGGGGGCTACGAGCAGTACTTC.

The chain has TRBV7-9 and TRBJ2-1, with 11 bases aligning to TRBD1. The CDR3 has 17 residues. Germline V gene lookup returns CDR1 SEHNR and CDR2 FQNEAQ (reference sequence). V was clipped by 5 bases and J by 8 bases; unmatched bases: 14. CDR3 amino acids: CASSIASGQGEFYEQFF. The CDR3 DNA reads TGTGCCAGCAGCATCGCCTCGGGACAGGGGGAATTCTATGAGCAGTTCTTC.

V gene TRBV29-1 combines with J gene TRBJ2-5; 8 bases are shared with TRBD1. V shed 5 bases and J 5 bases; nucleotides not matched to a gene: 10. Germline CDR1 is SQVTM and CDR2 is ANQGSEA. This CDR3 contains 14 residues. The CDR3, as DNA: TGCAGCGTTTATAGGACAGGGACTTTGGAGACCCAGTACTTC. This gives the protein CSVYRTGTLETQYF. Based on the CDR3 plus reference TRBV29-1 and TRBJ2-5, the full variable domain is SAVISQKPSRDICQRGTSLTIQCQVDSQVTMMFWYRQQPGQSLTLIATANQGSEATYESGFVIDKFPISRPNLTFSTLTVSNMSPEDSSIYLCSVYRTGTLETQYFGPGTRLLVL.

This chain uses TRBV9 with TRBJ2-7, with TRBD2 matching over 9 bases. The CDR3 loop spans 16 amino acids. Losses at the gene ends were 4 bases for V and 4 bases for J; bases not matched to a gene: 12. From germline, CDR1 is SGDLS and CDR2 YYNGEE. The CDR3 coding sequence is TGTGCCAGCAGCCCTAGCCCGGGTAGCGGGAGATACGAGCAGTACTTC. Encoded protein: CASSPSPGSGRYEQYF. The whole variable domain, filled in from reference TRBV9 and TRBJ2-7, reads DSGVTQTPKHLITATGQRVTLRCSPRSGDLSVYWYQQSLDQGLQFLIQYYNGEERAKGNILERFSAQQFPDLHSELNLSSLELGDSALYFCASSPSPGSGRYEQYFGPGTRLTVT.

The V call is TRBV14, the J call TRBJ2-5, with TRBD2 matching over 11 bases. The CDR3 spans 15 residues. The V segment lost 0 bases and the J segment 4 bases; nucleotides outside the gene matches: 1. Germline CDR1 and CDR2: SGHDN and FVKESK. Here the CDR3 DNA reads TGTGCCAGCAGCCAAGAACTAGCGGGAGCAGAGACCCAGTACTTC. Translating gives CASSQELAGAETQYF.

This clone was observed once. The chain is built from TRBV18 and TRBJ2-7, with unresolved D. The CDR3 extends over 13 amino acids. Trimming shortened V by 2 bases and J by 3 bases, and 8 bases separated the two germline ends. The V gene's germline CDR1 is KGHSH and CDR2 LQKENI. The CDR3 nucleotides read TGTGCCAGCTCACCAGGGCAGAGCTACGAGCAGTACGTC. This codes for CASSPGQSYEQYV.

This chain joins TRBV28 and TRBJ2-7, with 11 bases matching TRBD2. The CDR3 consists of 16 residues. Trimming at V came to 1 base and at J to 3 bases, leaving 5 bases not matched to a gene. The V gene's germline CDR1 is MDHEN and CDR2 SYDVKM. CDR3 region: CASSLSPLAGGYEQYF. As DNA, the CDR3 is TGTGCCAGCAGTTTATCGCCGCTAGCGGGGGGCTACGAGCAGTACTTC.

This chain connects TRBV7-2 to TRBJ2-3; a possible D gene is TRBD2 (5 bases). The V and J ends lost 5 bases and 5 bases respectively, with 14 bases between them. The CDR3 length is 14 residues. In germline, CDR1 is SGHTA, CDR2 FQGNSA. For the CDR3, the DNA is TGTGCCAGCAGCCCGGGTCCTCGGGGAGATACGCAGTATTTT. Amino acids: CASSPGPRGDTQYF.

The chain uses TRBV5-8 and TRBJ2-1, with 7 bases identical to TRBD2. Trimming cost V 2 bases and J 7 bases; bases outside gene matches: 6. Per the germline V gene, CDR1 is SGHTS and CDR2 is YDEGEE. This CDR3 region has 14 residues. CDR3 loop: CASSLRGVWNEQFF. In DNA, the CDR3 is TGTGCCAGCAGCTTACGGGGGGTTTGGAATGAGCAGTTCTTC.

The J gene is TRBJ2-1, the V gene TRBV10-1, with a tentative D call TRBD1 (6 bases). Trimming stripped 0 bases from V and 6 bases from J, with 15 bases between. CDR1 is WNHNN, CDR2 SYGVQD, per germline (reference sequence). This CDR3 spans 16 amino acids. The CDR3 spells CASSESWGLGFNEQFF. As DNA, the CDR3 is TGCGCCAGCAGTGAGTCTTGGGGGCTAGGGTTCAATGAGCAGTTCTTC.

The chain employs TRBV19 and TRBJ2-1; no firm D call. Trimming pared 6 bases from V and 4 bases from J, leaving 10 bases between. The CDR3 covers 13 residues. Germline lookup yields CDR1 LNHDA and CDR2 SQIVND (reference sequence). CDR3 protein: CASSDFLYNEQFF. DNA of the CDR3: TGTGCCAGTAGCGACTTCCTATACAATGAGCAGTTCTTC.

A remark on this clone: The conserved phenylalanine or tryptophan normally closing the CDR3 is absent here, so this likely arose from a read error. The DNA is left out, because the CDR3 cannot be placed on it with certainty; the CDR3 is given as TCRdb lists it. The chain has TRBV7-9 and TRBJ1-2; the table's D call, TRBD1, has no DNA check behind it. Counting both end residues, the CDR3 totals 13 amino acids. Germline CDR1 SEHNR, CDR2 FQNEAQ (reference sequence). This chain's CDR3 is CASSARSGTGEIR.

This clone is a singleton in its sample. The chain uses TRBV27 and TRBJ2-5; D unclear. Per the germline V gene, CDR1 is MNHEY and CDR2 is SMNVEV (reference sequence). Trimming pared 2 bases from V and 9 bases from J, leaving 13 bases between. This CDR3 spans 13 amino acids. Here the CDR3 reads CASSLRPESAQYF. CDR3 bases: TGTGCCAGCAGTTTACGACCGGAGTCGGCCCAGTACTTC.